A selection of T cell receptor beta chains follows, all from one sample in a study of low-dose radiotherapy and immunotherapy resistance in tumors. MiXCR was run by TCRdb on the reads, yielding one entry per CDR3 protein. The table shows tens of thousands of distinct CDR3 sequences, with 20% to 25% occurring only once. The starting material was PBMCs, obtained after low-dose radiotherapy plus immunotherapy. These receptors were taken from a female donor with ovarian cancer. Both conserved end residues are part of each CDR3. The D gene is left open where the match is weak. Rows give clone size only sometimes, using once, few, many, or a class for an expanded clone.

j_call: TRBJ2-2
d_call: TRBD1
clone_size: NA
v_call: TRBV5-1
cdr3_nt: TGCGCCAGCAGCGCCACGACAGGGGGCCTTAACACCGGGGAGCTGTTTTTT
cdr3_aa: CASSATTGGLNTGELFF

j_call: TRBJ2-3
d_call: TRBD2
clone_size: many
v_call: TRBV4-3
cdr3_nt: TGCGCCAGCAGCCAAGATGTCCCAACACTAGCGGGAGGGGCAGATACGCAGTATTTT
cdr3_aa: CASSQDVPTLAGGADTQYF

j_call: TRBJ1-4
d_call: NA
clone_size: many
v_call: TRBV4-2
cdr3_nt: TGTGCCAGCAGCACGACAGGTGCCGAAAAACTGTTTTTT
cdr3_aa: CASSTTGAEKLFF

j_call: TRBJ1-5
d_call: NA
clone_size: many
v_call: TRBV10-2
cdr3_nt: TGCGCCAGCAGTGAGTCGGGGGTCAATCAGCCCCAGCATTTT
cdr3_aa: CASSESGVNQPQHF

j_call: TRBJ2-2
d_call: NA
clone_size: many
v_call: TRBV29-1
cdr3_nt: TGCAGCGGGACAGTTCAAAAGGCCGGGGAGCTGTTTTTT
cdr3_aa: CSGTVQKAGELFF

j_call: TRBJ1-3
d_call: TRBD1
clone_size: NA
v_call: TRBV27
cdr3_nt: TGTGCCAGCAGACCCACAGGGGTCCAAAACACCATATATTTT
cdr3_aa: CASRPTGVQNTIYF

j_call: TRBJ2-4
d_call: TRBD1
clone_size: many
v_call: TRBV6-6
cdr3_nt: TGTGCCAGCAGTTACACGGGACAGGGGCAAAACATTCAGTACTTC
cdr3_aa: CASSYTGQGQNIQYF

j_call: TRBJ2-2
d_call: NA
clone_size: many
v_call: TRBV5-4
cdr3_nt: TGTGCCAGCAGCTTGGGAGGGGAGGTGCCCGGGGAGCTGTTTTTT
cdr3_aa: CASSLGGEVPGELFF

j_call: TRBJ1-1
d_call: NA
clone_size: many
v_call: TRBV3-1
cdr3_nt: TGTGCCAGCAGATCTACTTATAGGACACTAGACTCGAACACTGAAGCTTTCTTT
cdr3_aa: CASRSTYRTLDSNTEAFF

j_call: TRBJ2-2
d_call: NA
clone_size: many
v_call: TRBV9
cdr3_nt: TGTGCCAGCAGCGTAGTGGCGGGGAACACCGGGGAGCTGTTTTTT
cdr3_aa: CASSVVAGNTGELFF

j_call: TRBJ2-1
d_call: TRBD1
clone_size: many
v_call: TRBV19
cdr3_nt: TGTGCCAGTAAGTTAAGGACAGGGGGTTATGAGCAGTTCTTC
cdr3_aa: CASKLRTGGYEQFF

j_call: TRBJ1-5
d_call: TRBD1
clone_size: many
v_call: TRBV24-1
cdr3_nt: TGTGCCACCAGGGAAACAGGGGCTGGTCAGCCCCAGCATTTT
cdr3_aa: CATRETGAGQPQHF

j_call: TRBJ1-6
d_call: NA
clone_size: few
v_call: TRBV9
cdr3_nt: TGTGCCAGCAAGGGGAGGGGTTCGGCTAATTCACCCCTCCACTTT
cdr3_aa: CASKGRGSANSPLHF

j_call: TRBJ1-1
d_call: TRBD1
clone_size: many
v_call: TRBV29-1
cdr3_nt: TGCAGCGGGAAGACAGGGGCAAACACTGAAGCTTTCTTT
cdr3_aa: CSGKTGANTEAFF

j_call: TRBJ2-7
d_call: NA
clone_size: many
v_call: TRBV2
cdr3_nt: TGTGCCAGCAGCCGAACAGGGTTAACCTACGAGCAGTACTTC
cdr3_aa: CASSRTGLTYEQYF

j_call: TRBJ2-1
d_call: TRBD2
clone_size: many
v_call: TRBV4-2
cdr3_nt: TGTGCCAGCAGCCGAAACAGCCGGACTAGCGGGAATGAGCAGTTCTTC
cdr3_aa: CASSRNSRTSGNEQFF

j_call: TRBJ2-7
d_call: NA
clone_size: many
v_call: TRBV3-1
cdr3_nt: TGTGCCAGCAGCCAAGACTCCTACTACGAGCAGTACTTC
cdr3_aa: CASSQDSYYEQYF

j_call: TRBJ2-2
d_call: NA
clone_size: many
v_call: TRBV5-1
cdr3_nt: TGCGCCAGCAGCTTGTTCTCGAACACCGGGGAGCTGTTTTTT
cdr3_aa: CASSLFSNTGELFF